This record concerns one T cell receptor (beta chain) sequence. The Seattle patients joined while their infection was active and were tracked longitudinally afterward. Trimming removed 1 base at V and 0 bases at J, with 10 bases between. CDR1 SGHRS and CDR2 YFSETQ come from the germline V gene. This CDR3 contains 15 residues. These data are taken from a study of blood T cell repertoires in COVID-19. Whole-study context: Samples taken during acute and convalescent COVID-19 were collected in the United States, Italy and Spain. From T cells, B-cell-depleted T cells, or PBMCs came the material, which was cDNA or gDNA.

In the original analysis: Reference gene primer amplification gave estimated nucleated cell counts. Assay: immunoSEQ multiplex PCR; the TCRdb copy retains only in-frame clones and omits some. Clone size and V and J calls were adopted from that table, with D and trimming inferred from the DNA. The data contain about 160,000 clones, 93% of them seen just once; the ten biggest clones take up about 2%. The rearrangement links TRBV5-1 to TRBJ1-2; no definite D call. The TCR comes from a woman in her fifties or sixties with COVID-19, enrolled during active disease. Material: peripheral blood. This CDR3 reads CASSLSAGSNYGYTF. The CDR3 DNA is TGCGCCAGCAGCTTGTCGGCAGGCTCTAACTATGGCTACACCTTC.